This T cell receptor beta chain was profiled in a study of shared clonotypes between healthy human individuals. Naive-designated CD8 cells lacked CD45RO, were positively enriched for CCR7, and omitted terminally differentiated effector memory CD45RA+ cells. The V and J ends lost 7 bases and 5 bases, in that order; junction bases with no gene match: 9. The CDR3 sequence is 14 residues long. The germline CDR1 and CDR2 sequences are SEHNR and FQNEAQ (reference sequence). On this clone: Its specificity is not known.

Study-wide results and caveats: Sampling was confined to blood; repertoires within tissues likely differ.

TCRdb keeps only in-frame clones here, not all; method: immunoSEQ multiplex PCR. The sample carries around 1.9 million clones, 93% recorded once. This receptor was taken from a young man in good health. Some clones in this sample may be carry-over from other donors' samples. The gene calls are TRBV7-9 and TRBJ1-1, with 8 bases fitting TRBD1. Sequencing was performed on naive CD8+ T cells from PBMCs. CDR3 residues: CASTFTGGETEAFF. CDR3 coding DNA: TGTGCCAGCACCTTCACAGGGGGAGAAACTGAAGCTTTCTTT.